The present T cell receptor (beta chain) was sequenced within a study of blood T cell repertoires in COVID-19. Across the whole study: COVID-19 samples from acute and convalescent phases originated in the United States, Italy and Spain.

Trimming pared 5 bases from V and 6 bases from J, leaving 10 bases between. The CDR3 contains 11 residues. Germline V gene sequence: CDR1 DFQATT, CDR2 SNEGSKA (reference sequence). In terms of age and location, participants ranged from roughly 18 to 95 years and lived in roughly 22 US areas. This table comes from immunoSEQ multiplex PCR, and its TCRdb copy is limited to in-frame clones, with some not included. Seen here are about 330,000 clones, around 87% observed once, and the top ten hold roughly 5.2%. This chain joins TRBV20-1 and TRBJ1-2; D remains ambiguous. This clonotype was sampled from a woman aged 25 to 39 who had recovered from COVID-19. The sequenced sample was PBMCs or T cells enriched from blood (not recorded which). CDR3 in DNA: TGCAGTGCTCGGTGGAGTGATGGCTACACCTTC. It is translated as CSARWSDGYTF.